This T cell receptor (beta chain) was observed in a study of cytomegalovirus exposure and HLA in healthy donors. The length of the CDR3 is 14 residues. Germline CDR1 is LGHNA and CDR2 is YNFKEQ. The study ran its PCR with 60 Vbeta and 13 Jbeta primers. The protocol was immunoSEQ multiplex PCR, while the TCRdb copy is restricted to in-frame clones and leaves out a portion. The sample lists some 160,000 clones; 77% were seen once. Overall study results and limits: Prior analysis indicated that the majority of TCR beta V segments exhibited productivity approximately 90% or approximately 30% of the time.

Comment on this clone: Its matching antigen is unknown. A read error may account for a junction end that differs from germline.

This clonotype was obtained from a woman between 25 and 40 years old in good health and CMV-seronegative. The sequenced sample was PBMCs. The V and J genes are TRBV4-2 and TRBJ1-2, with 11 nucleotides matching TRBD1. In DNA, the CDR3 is TGTGCCAGCAGCCCGGACAGGGGGCACTATGGCTACCCCTTC. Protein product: CASSPDRGHYGYPF.